This TCR beta chain was sequenced during a study of tumor-infiltrating lymphocytes in primary liver carcinoma. Study-level background: These were node-negative, non-metastatic T1-T3 tumors of roughly 4 to 10 cm.

Germline V gives CDR1 SQVTM, CDR2 ANQGSEA. This CDR3 contains 13 residues. The study co-extracted DNA and RNA from 20-30 mg of unsorted bulk tissue. Viable tumor cells exceeded 80% in all tumor samples. As for this clonotype: The junction shows a germline mismatch at one end, possibly a read error.

TCR beta cDNA was reverse-transcribed from roughly 0.45 ug of total RNA. The reaction used a constant-region primer and ProtoScript II reverse transcriptase. For TCR beta, libraries were produced by three nested multiplex PCR rounds using slightly modified ARM-PCR. The first two PCR rounds used TRBV1-TRBV30 primers with a Cbeta primer, approximately 10 cycles each. Using its own MiXCR run on the multiplex PCR reads, TCRdb lists one record per CDR3 protein. Of fewer than 75,000 distinct CDR3 sequences listed, about two thirds were seen once; the top ten hold roughly two fifths. The source of this sequence is a man aged 35 to 55 with primary liver carcinoma and hepatitis B virus infection. V and J are TRBV29-1 and TRBJ2-2; 9 bases fit TRBD1. The sequenced material came from liver tumor tissue from sampling region 4. This sample's subset: tumor region T4, right-lateral pole. In DNA form, the CDR3 reads TGCAGGGTTGAAGGACAGGGGTCCGGGGACCTGTTTTTT. This translates into CRVEGQGSGDLFF.